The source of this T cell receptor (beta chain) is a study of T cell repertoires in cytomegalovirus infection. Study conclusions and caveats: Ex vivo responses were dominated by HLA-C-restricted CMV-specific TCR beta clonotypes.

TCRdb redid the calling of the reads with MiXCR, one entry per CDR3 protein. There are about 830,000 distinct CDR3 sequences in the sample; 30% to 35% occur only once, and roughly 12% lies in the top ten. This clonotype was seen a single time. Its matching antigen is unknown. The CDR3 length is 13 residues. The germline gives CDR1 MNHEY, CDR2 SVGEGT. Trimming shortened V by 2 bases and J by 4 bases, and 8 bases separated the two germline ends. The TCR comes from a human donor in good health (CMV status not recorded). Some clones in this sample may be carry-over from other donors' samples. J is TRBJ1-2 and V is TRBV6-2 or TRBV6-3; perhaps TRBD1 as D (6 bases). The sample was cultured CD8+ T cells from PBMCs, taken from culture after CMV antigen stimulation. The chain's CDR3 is CASSYGDIYGYTF. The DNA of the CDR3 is TGTGCCAGCAGTTACGGGGACATCTATGGCTACACCTTC.